These 11 T cell receptor beta chains were all obtained from the same sample, sequenced in a study of blood T cells in healthy people across ages (dated by TCRdb to the mid-2010s). Receptor libraries were prepared by 5' RACE. Sequencing was performed on an Illumina HiSeq 2500. A second PCR of roughly 7 to 11 cycles was run with a J-beta primer mix and a sample-barcoded 5' primer. In-frame beta chains were kept once TCRdb had trimmed the public reads at Q25 with fastp and called clones with MiXCR. All rows with the same CDR3 protein become a single entry with the most common DNA and genes. This sample comprises about 780,000 distinct CDR3 sequences, 62% of them detected only once. Of the sample, around a quarter is held by the ten largest clones. The sequencing input was blood. All receptors derive from a man aged 25-40 years in good health.

The chain joins TRBV27 to TRBJ1-4; TRBD1 matches at 9 bases. CDR1 is MNHEY and CDR2 is SMNVEV in the germline V gene (reference sequence). This CDR3 contains 14 residues. V lost 5 bases to trimming and J lost 9 bases; unmatched junction nucleotides: 7. The CDR3 region is CASSTQTGGKKLFF. The DNA of the CDR3 is TGTGCCAGCAGTACCCAGACAGGGGGGAAAAAACTGTTTTTT. Variable domain in full (rest from reference TRBV27 and TRBJ1-4): EAQVTQNPRYLITVTGKKLTVTCSQNMNHEYMSWYRQDPGLGLRQIYYSMNVEVTDKGDVPEGYKVSRKEKRNFPLILESPSPNQTSLYFCASSTQTGGKKLFFGSGTQLSVL.

The chain carries TRBV28 and TRBJ1-6; D is possibly TRBD1 (6 bases). The V gene's germline CDR1 is MDHEN and CDR2 SYDVKM. This CDR3 comprises 16 residues. The V end was cut by 7 bases, the J end by 10 bases, with 23 bases between. CDR3 sequence (DNA): TGTGCCAGCAATCAACAGGGATTCGGGGTAAGGTCACCCCTCCACTTT. Translated, it gives CASNQQGFGVRSPLHF.

The CDR3 nucleotides are TGCAGCGTTGAAGTTACAGGGGGCACCTACGAGCAGTACTTC. Translation: CSVEVTGGTYEQYF. The V gene is TRBV29-1, the J gene TRBJ2-7; 9 bases line up with TRBD1. The CDR3 is 14 residues long. The V and J ends lost 1 base and 2 bases, in that order; junction bases with no gene match: 3. CDR1 and CDR2 (germline): SQVTM, ANQGSEA.

This chain joins TRBV27 and TRBJ2-1, with 13 bases that match TRBD2. Germline values: CDR1 MNHEY, CDR2 SMNVEV (reference sequence). The CDR3 covers 16 residues. The V and J ends lost 5 bases and 10 bases, in that order; junction bases with no gene match: 11. The CDR3, as DNA: TGTGCCAGCAGTCCGACTAGCGGGGGGCGGTTAGGGGAGCAGTTCTTC. Amino acid sequence: CASSPTSGGRLGEQFF.

This clonotype was seen only a few times. This chain connects TRBV9 to TRBJ2-2; TRBD1 aligns across 7 bases. The CDR3 length is 16 residues. V was pared by 3 bases and J by 2 bases, with 7 bases of the junction left unmatched. Germline CDR1 reads SGDLS; CDR2 reads YYNGEE. The CDR3 DNA reads TGTGCCAGCAGCGCGACGACAGGGCCCAACACCGGGGAGCTGTTTTTT. Translating it yields CASSATTGPNTGELFF.

The V gene is TRBV7-2, the J gene TRBJ2-7; TRBD1 agrees at 7 bases. Germline assignment: CDR1 SGHTA and CDR2 FQGNSA. The CDR3 covers 15 residues. Unmatched junction bases numbered 8, after V lost 2 bases and J lost 4 bases. DNA for the CDR3: TGTGCCAGCAGCTTAAAAGGGGGCCTGAGTTACGAGCAGTACTTC. Amino acid sequence: CASSLKGGLSYEQYF.

This chain connects TRBV29-1 to TRBJ2-2, with no clear D. There are 11 residues in the CDR3. V gave up 4 bases and J gave up 6 bases, with 6 bases separating them. Germline CDR1 and CDR2: SQVTM and ANQGSEA. CDR3 nucleotide sequence: TGCAGCGTTGTCTCATCCGGGGAGCTGTTTTTT. It yields the protein CSVVSSGELFF.

This clonotype was seen a few times. The chain employs TRBV18 and TRBJ2-3; the D is unclear. V lost 3 bases, J lost 4 bases, and 5 bases lay in between. The CDR3 consists of 12 residues. Germline assignment: CDR1 KGHSH and CDR2 LQKENI. CDR3 in DNA: TGTGCCAGCTCACCTGAATCAGATACGCAGTATTTT. Protein: CASSPESDTQYF.

The rearrangement joins TRBV12-3 or TRBV12-4 to TRBJ1-5, with D unclear. This CDR3 spans 15 amino acids. Trimming took off 1 base at V and 5 bases at J, with 12 bases between the two ends. The CDR3 region is CASSLGGGLDQPQHF. The CDR3 DNA reads as TGTGCCAGCAGTTTAGGAGGTGGGCTGGATCAGCCCCAGCATTTT.

This clonotype was found a few times. This chain joins TRBV4-3 and TRBJ2-3, with 7 positions matching TRBD1. Germline assignment: CDR1 LGHNA and CDR2 YSLEER. V shed 1 base and J 3 bases; nucleotides not matched to a gene: 4. This CDR3 region has 15 residues. The CDR3 DNA reads TGCGCCAGCAGCCAAGGACAGGGTTGGACAGATACGCAGTATTTT. It specifies CASSQGQGWTDTQYF.

The V gene is TRBV7-2, the J gene TRBJ1-1; no clear D gene. Germline lookup yields CDR1 SGHTA and CDR2 FQGNSA. V shed 7 bases and J shed 8 bases, with 14 bases lying between them. CDR3 length: 12 residues. This CDR3 is CASNSPGREAFF. In DNA, the CDR3 is TGTGCCAGCAACTCTCCGGGAAGAGAAGCTTTCTTT. The full variable domain, completed using reference TRBV7-2 and TRBJ1-1, is GAGVSQSPSNKVTEKGKDVELRCDPISGHTALYWYRQSLGQGLEFLIYFQGNSAPDKSGLPSDRFSAERTGGSVSTLTIQRTQQEDSAVYLCASNSPGREAFFGQGTRLTVV.